This TCR beta chain was sequenced in a study of PD-L1 blockade in urothelial cancer. Spiking of synthetic TCR analog templates was performed in each PCR. TCRdb's copy holds only in-frame clones and misses some; the assay was immunoSEQ multiplex PCR. The table lists around 92,000 clones, around 89% of them singletons. Sample time point: pretreatment peripheral blood. Germline V CDR1 and CDR2: KGHSH, LQKENI. The CDR3 consists of 15 residues. Unmatched junction bases numbered 5, after V lost 5 bases and J lost 3 bases. The chain recombines TRBV18 with TRBJ1-1; TRBD1 matches at 11 bases. The TCR was taken from a woman aged 80 or over with urothelial cancer. Sequenced here: PBMCs, sampled around atezolizumab (anti-PD-L1) treatment. CDR3 bases: TGTGCCAGCTCAACCGGGACAGGGGGGTACACTGAAGCTTTCTTT. This gives the protein CASSTGTGGYTEAFF.